Detailed here is one TCR beta chain. The antigen this receptor binds is unknown. Per-nucleotide qualities are absent, and no much larger clonotype sits a single base away. Relative to germline, V is missing 4 bases and J is missing 2 bases, with 4 bases of the junction outside any gene match. The germline V gene supplies CDR1 SQVTM and CDR2 ANQGSEA. From its cysteine to its phenylalanine, the CDR3 spans 14 amino acids. The kept DNA is CDR3 alone, 42 bases in frame from the first base. All of the isolated RNA was reverse transcribed with the High Capacity cDNA Reverse Transcription Kit, so expressed TCRB transcripts were sequenced. Deep immunoSEQ sequencing was performed on naive, central memory and regulatory T cell samples, with an average of around 3.5 million total reads per sample. Sorted cells were lysed in RLT buffer, and RNA was extracted using DNase-treated RNeasy Micro or Mini kits according to cell number. To prevent cross-contamination, each cell subset was processed individually, whereas patient and healthy donor samples were processed jointly. TCRB sequences were amplified from cDNA with the immunoSEQ multiplex PCR, producing 87-bp fragments spanning the CDR3 region. Sequencing of the amplicons was done on the Illumina HiSeq platform. As for the original processing: Synthetic template baselines were used to correct PCR bias computationally, reads within Hamming distance 2 were collapsed, and singletons that could not be merged were discarded. Reads were aligned to IMGT to assign V, D and J genes, CDR3 length, and insertions or deletions at six rearrangement sites. Within each subset, clonotype counts were normalized to sorted cell number, and only after that were true diversity and Gini coefficients computed with the tcR R package. The overlap coefficient, calculated on TCRB nucleotide sequences, was used to measure repertoire sharing. In its TCRdb copy, this immuneACCESS table keeps in-frame sequences only and misses some clones. Where compared with another copy, unresolved V genes explain less than half of these, and the others have no known cause. The D gene and trimming were derived from the DNA, and the V and J assignments and clone size from that table. Present in this sample are 30,000 to 45,000 clones, about two thirds of which were seen just once. The top ten hold around 2% of the sample.

From each donor, a single peripheral blood sample of about 100 mL on average was drawn into heparinised tubes. A BD FACSAria II was used to sort naive, central memory, regulatory and stem cell-like memory CD4+ T cells with a panel that included CD45RO, CCR7, CD25, CD127, CD95 and CD27. All sorted populations exceeded 95% purity. Right away, PBMCs were isolated by Lymphoprep density gradient centrifugation and were stained directly, with no culture step. Samples were stained and sorted in pairs, with one healthy donor and one patient per experiment, so that batch effects were minimized. These data belong to a study of beta chain features in type 1 diabetes (dated by TCRdb to between 2017 and 2018). The study in broad terms: Mean age, gender distribution, total cell number and subset yield were not different between patients and healthy donors. Naive and central memory subsets were obtained from all 28 donors, but regulatory and stem cell-like memory subsets were isolated from only 8 patients and roughly 8 healthy donors. The study compared TCRB repertoires of sorted circulating CD4+ T cell subsets between recently diagnosed type 1 diabetes patients and matched healthy donors. Across all samples, about 110 million sorted cells were examined, and cell number per subset correlated strongly with RNA yield.

The study at large found these results: A moderate but significant shortening of TCRB CDR3 length was observed in type 1 diabetes patients in all four CD4+ subsets. PCR might favor shorter templates, but patient and control samples were amplified and corrected together, so any skew would affect both groups equally. Naive, central memory and regulatory TCRB repertoires appeared to be more alike among patients than among healthy donors. Fewer insertions and more nucleotide deletions at VDJ recombination sites were observed in patients with type 1 diabetes, implying thymic rearrangement abnormalities. Because small numbers of individuals were included in the HLA sub-analyses, any influence of HLA type on TCRB rearrangement was left unresolved. Because cDNA rather than genomic DNA was sequenced, highly expressing activated cells could have been over-represented, although no difference in activation and CD3 levels was found between groups.

The source of this sequence is a woman aged 25-40 years in good health. The rearrangement combines TRBV29-1 with TRBJ2-3; a stretch of 9 junction bases matches TRBD2. Material for sequencing was Tregs from blood. What this sample's cell subset or site label stands for: regulatory CD4+ T cells. In nucleotides, the sequence is TGCAGCGTTGCTCTAGCGGGATCCACAGATACGCAGTATTTT. It translates as CSVALAGSTDTQYF.